The 13 T cell receptor beta chains below come from one sample, sequenced in a study of T cells after yellow fever vaccination. TCRdb re-called the 5' RACE reads through MiXCR, storing one row per CDR3 protein. This sample has about 130,000 distinct CDR3 sequences, with under 8% found just once. The source was CD4+ T cells sorted from PBMCs, collected 10 days after the yellow fever booster vaccination. All receptors derive from a young man who received the YFV17D yellow fever vaccine.

This clonotype was seen a handful of times. The gene calls are TRBV12-3 or TRBV12-4 and TRBJ2-5; D remains ambiguous. The CDR3 runs 12 residues. Deletions cut 4 bases from V and 2 bases from J, with 5 bases between. Written as DNA, the CDR3 is TGTGCCAGCAGTTCCAGGCAAGAGACCCAGTACTTC. Translation: CASSSRQETQYF.

This clonotype was picked up many times. This chain uses TRBV29-1 with TRBJ1-1; D not resolved. Germline V CDR1 and CDR2: SQVTM, ANQGSEA. The CDR3 extends over 12 amino acids. The ends were cut back, 7 bases at V and 1 base at J, with 10 bases in the middle. This chain's CDR3 is CSGGIGNTEAFF. DNA for the CDR3: TGCAGCGGAGGAATAGGGAACACTGAAGCTTTCTTT.

This clonotype appeared many times. The V gene is TRBV4-3, the J gene TRBJ1-4; 8 bases line up with TRBD1. The CDR3 loop spans 17 amino acids. Looked up from germline, CDR1 is LGHNA and CDR2 is YSLEER. J gave up 8 bases and V 4 bases, and 15 bases lay outside the gene matches. The CDR3 protein is CASSPTAGGGRGEKLFF. The DNA for the CDR3 is TGCGCCAGCAGCCCGACGGCAGGGGGCGGCCGAGGAGAAAAACTGTTTTTT.

This clonotype was seen repeatedly, ten times or more. V gene TRBV27 combines with J gene TRBJ1-6; D not certain. Per the germline V gene, CDR1 is MNHEY and CDR2 is SMNVEV (reference sequence). The CDR3 spans 14 residues. V was cut by 6 bases and J by 14 bases, with 20 bases left in between. The CDR3 is CASRGSGALSSLHF. The CDR3 nucleotides read TGTGCCAGCAGGGGAAGCGGCGCTCTTTCCTCCCTCCACTTT.

This clonotype came up many times. V usage is TRBV20-1 and J usage is TRBJ2-3; 7 bases are shared with TRBD2. Unmatched junction bases numbered 10, after V lost 5 bases and J lost 5 bases. This CDR3 has 14 residues. CDR1 is DFQATT and CDR2 is SNEGSKA in the germline V gene (reference sequence). CDR3 amino acids: CSAPFPPSGDTQYF. The CDR3 DNA is TGCAGTGCTCCTTTTCCTCCTAGCGGAGATACGCAGTATTTT.

This clonotype was detected many times. The chain uses TRBV18 and TRBJ2-5; 8 bases are a match to TRBD1. Germline V gene data show CDR1 as KGHSH and CDR2 as LQKENI. J was trimmed by 1 base and V by 5 bases; bases with no gene match: 9. The CDR3 length is 16 residues. CDR3 sequence: CASSFSSGTGQETQYF. In DNA form, the CDR3 reads TGTGCCAGCTCATTCTCGTCCGGGACAGGCCAAGAGACCCAGTACTTC.

This clonotype was counted ten times or more. The V and J genes are TRBV12-3 or TRBV12-4 and TRBJ2-1, with D unresolved. The CDR3 loop spans 15 amino acids. Trimming removed 7 bases from V and 1 base from J, with 14 bases in between. CDR3 coding DNA: TGTGCCAGCACGAGAGGCAGGCAGTCCTACAATGAGCAGTTCTTC. Amino acid sequence: CASTRGRQSYNEQFF.

This clonotype was observed a few times. The rearrangement links TRBV5-5 to TRBJ2-7; 10 bases are a match to TRBD2. The germline V gene encodes CDR1 SGHKS and CDR2 YYEKEE (reference sequence). The CDR3 loop spans 16 amino acids. V lost 4 bases and J lost 0; bases outside the gene matches: 7. Here the CDR3 DNA reads TGTGCCAGCAGCCCGCAGCGGGGGGGACCCTCCTACGAGCAGTACTTC. Amino acids: CASSPQRGGPSYEQYF.

This clonotype was counted at least ten times. The chain joins TRBV7-2 to TRBJ2-2; TRBD2 is a possible D gene (6 bases). The CDR3 loop spans 14 amino acids. Trimming pared 1 base from V and 9 bases from J, leaving 12 bases between. The germline V gene has CDR1 SGHTA and CDR2 FQGNSA. CDR3: CASSLGAGTRELFF. Here the CDR3 DNA reads TGTGCCAGCAGCTTAGGGGCGGGGACCCGGGAGCTGTTTTTT.

This clonotype was detected ten times or more. This chain connects TRBV20-1 to TRBJ2-7, with 7 bases matching TRBD1. The germline V gene encodes CDR1 DFQATT and CDR2 SNEGSKA (reference sequence). The CDR3 runs to 15 residues. V lost 0 bases and J lost 7; bases outside the gene matches: 12. The chain's CDR3 is CSARDRTGANREQYF. CDR3 bases: TGCAGTGCTAGAGATCGAACAGGGGCCAATAGGGAGCAGTACTTC.

This clonotype came up a few times. The J gene is TRBJ2-3, the V gene TRBV20-1, with a possible D match to TRBD2 (5 bases). V was cut by 2 bases and J by 3 bases, with 18 bases left in between. Germline CDR1 and CDR2: DFQATT and SNEGSKA (reference sequence). This CDR3 has 16 residues. As DNA, the CDR3 is TGCAGTGCTAGACGGGATCTCGAAGCGGTGACAGATACGCAGTATTTT. Translated: CSARRDLEAVTDTQYF.

The chain carries TRBV15 and TRBJ2-1; D is ambiguous. V lost 0 bases to trimming and J lost 15 bases, with 12 bases between them. The germline V gene has CDR1 LNHNV and CDR2 YYDKDF (reference sequence). The CDR3 runs 12 residues. CDR3 protein: CATSRDRQHGFF. The CDR3 DNA follows: TGTGCCACCAGCAGAGATCGCCAGCATGGGTTCTTC.

In its sample, this clonotype was seen many times. This chain uses TRBV6-1 with TRBJ1-5; D remains ambiguous. Germline V gene data show CDR1 as MNHNS and CDR2 as SASEGT. The CDR3 is 12 residues long. The ends were cut back, 6 bases at V and 2 bases at J, with 5 bases in the middle. CDR3 loop: CASRDGNQPQHF. DNA for the CDR3: TGTGCCAGCAGAGACGGCAATCAGCCCCAGCATTTT.